This T cell receptor beta chain is drawn from a study of blood T cell repertoires in COVID-19. Across the study: Some COVID-19 samples were acute and others convalescent; all came from the United States, Italy and Spain. PBMCs, B-cell-depleted T cells, or T cells provided the cDNA or gDNA that made up the material.

The CDR3 runs 14 residues. Germline lookup yields CDR1 GTSNPN and CDR2 SVGIG (reference sequence). V was pared by 1 base and J by 4 bases, with 11 bases between. Per the study methods: Quantification of nucleated cells was approximated via reference gene primer amplification. Repertoires were generated with immunoSEQ multiplex PCR, while TCRdb's copy carries only in-frame clones and drops some. For V, J and clone size, that table is used; D and trimming come from the DNA. The data show approximately 210,000 clones, around 90% seen once. Sequenced material: peripheral blood. The TCR was taken from a man younger than 35 with active or convalescent COVID-19. V usage is TRBV30 and J usage is TRBJ1-5; no definite D call. The CDR3 reads CAWSATLNNQPQHF. The CDR3 bases are TGTGCCTGGAGTGCCACCCTAAATAATCAGCCCCAGCATTTT.